Here is one TCR beta chain with its context. Its antigen is still unknown. This sample is part of a study of siplizumab effects on memory and regulatory T cells. Whole-study results and caveats: The diversity of naive T cells seemed greater than that of memory cells, and their alloresponse contribution seemed major. A minor fraction of alloreactive clones, and no more, mapped to unstimulated subsets.

Between the trimmed V and J ends, which lost 5 bases and 7 bases, there was a span of 16 bases. Germline CDR1 SGHTA, CDR2 FQGNSA. The CDR3 has 14 residues. Measured with immunoSEQ multiplex PCR; TCRdb has only the in-frame clones, and not every one. The sample lists roughly 120,000 clones, around nine tenths seen once, with around 1.3% in the top ten. The genes are TRBV7-2 and TRBJ2-3; weak D call: TRBD2 (6 bases). The sequence was collected from a human donor in good health. Sequenced material: CD4+ T cells sorted from blood. The CDR3 region is CASSLRGGRHTQYF. CDR3 coding DNA: TGTGCCAGCAGCCTAAGGGGAGGACGCCATACGCAGTATTTT.